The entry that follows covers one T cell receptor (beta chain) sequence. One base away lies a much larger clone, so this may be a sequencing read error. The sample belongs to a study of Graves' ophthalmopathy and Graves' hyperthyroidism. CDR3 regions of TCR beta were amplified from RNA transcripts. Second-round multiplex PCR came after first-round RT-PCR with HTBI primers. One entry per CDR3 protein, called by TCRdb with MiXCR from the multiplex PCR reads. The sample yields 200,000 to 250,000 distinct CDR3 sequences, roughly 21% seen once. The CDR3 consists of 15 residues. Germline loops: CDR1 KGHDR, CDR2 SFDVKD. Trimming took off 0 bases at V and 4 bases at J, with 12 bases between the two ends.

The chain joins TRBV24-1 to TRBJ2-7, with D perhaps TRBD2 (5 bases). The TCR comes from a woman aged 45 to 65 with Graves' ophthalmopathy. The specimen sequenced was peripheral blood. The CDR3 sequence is CATSDLQEVGYEQYF. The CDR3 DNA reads TGTGCCACCAGTGATTTGCAGGAGGTCGGTTACGAGCAGTACTTC.